Each of the 15 T cell receptor beta chains below was sequenced from the same sample in a study of blood T cell repertoires in COVID-19. Method: immunoSEQ multiplex PCR; TCRdb's copy keeps in-frame clones and lacks some. This table has about 130,000 clones, approximately 86% appearing once. The sequenced sample consisted of peripheral blood. These receptors were obtained from an older woman with COVID-19, enrolled during active disease.

This chain connects TRBV6-5 to TRBJ1-2; the D gene is possibly TRBD1 (6 bases). Trimming cost V 10 bases and J 12 bases, with 15 bases left between them. Germline CDR1 MNHEY, CDR2 SVGAGI. The CDR3 has 10 amino acids. The DNA of the CDR3 is TGTGCCAATCAGGGGATATTCAACACCTTC. Translating it yields CANQGIFNTF.

The V call is TRBV5-6, the J call TRBJ1-6, with TRBD1 identical over 9 bases. Losses at the gene ends were 7 bases for V and 5 bases for J; bases not matched to a gene: 4. The CDR3 contains 14 residues. In germline, CDR1 is SGHDT, CDR2 YYEEEE. Written as DNA, the CDR3 is TGTGCCAGCGGAAACAGGGGGCATAATTCACCCCTCCACTTT. Protein: CASGNRGHNSPLHF.

This rearrangement joins TRBV2 to TRBJ1-5, with a possible D match to TRBD1 (6 bases). The CDR3 spans 15 residues. Trimming pared 2 bases from V and 3 bases from J, leaving 11 bases between. Germline V lookup: CDR1 SNHLY, CDR2 FYNNEI. The CDR3 reads CASSEPRGLNQPQHF. DNA for the CDR3: TGTGCCAGCAGTGAACCCAGGGGCCTCAATCAGCCCCAGCATTTT.

The table lists this clone with a count of one. The chain is built from TRBV5-4 and TRBJ2-5; 7 bases agree with TRBD2. This CDR3 has 14 amino acids. The V gene's germline CDR1 is SGHNT and CDR2 YYREEE (reference sequence). J lost 4 bases, V lost 0 bases, and 3 bases had no gene match. CDR3 nucleotide sequence: TGTGCCAGCAGCTTGGGAGGGAGGGGAGAGACCCAGTACTTC. Translated, it gives CASSLGGRGETQYF.

There are a few counts of this clone. V gene TRBV5-1 combines with J gene TRBJ1-1; 9 nucleotides agree with TRBD1. There are 14 residues in the CDR3. The germline gives CDR1 SGHRS, CDR2 YFSETQ. The trim removed 4 bases at V and 3 bases at J, leaving 4 bases unmatched. The CDR3 loop reads CASSPRQGDTEAFF. The CDR3 DNA reads TGCGCCAGCAGCCCCCGACAGGGGGACACTGAAGCTTTCTTT.

This chain uses TRBV3-1 (or the pseudogene TRBV3-2) with TRBJ1-1; TRBD1 is a possible D gene (5 bases). The CDR3 consists of 13 residues. V lost 2 bases and J lost 3, with 7 bases in between. Germline V gene data show CDR1 as LGHDT and CDR2 as YNNKEL (reference sequence). The CDR3 DNA follows: TGTGCCAGCAGCCAATCCAGGGACACTGAAGCTTTCTTT. Translating gives CASSQSRDTEAFF.

The V gene is TRBV5-6, the J gene TRBJ2-2; D gene ambiguous. The CDR3 runs 13 residues. V shed 4 bases and J shed 5 bases, with 9 bases lying between them. The V gene's germline CDR1 is SGHDT and CDR2 YYEEEE. The CDR3 DNA follows: TGTGCCAGCAGCGGCCTGGTGACCGGGGAGCTGTTTTTT. Its translation is CASSGLVTGELFF.

The chain recombines TRBV28 with TRBJ2-6; 9 bases map to TRBD1. From germline, CDR1 is MDHEN and CDR2 SYDVKM. The CDR3 totals 19 residues. The trim removed 10 bases at V and 3 bases at J, leaving 19 bases unmatched. The CDR3 nucleotides read TGTGCCATCTCCGGGACAGGGATTTTATGGGATAGTGGGGCCAACGTCCTGACTTTC. Its translation is CAISGTGILWDSGANVLTF.

The V and J genes are TRBV7-2 and TRBJ2-7; D is unresolved. Germline-derived CDR1 and CDR2 are SGHTA and FQGNSA. V dropped 1 base and J dropped 0 bases, with 7 bases sitting between them. The CDR3 is 14 residues long. This CDR3 reads CASSLVTSSYEQYF. The CDR3 nucleotides read TGTGCCAGCAGCTTAGTAACAAGCTCCTACGAGCAGTACTTC.

This clone has only one observation. V and J are TRBV5-1 and TRBJ1-4; TRBD1 matches 9 bases. CDR1 SGHRS and CDR2 YFSETQ come from the germline V gene. After removal of 0 bases from V and 7 bases from J, the junction contained 10 bases not matched to a gene. The CDR3 is 17 amino acids. CDR3 sequence reads: CASSLEHDRGSGEKLFF. DNA of the CDR3: TGCGCCAGCAGCTTGGAACACGACAGGGGGAGCGGTGAAAAACTGTTTTTT.

This chain joins TRBV4-2 and TRBJ2-2, with a tentative D call TRBD2 (6 bases). The V and J ends lost 2 bases and 6 bases respectively, with 13 bases between them. The CDR3 sequence is 15 residues long. CDR1 and CDR2 from the germline V gene are LGHNA and YNFKEQ. As DNA, the CDR3 is TGTGCCAGCAGCCAATCTGGGAGGACCGCCGGGGAGCTGTTTTTT. It codes for CASSQSGRTAGELFF.

The chain recombines TRBV19 with TRBJ1-2; the match to TRBD1 covers 7 bases. The CDR3 extends over 14 amino acids. The V gene's germline CDR1 is LNHDA and CDR2 SQIVND (reference sequence). J was trimmed by 4 bases and V by 1 base; bases with no gene match: 3. The CDR3 region is CASSIVGGRYGYTF. The DNA of the CDR3 is TGTGCCAGTAGTATAGTAGGGGGCCGCTATGGCTACACCTTC.

The chain has TRBV30 and TRBJ1-5; D not resolved. The CDR3 loop spans 12 amino acids. Trimming stripped 0 bases from V and 6 bases from J, with 6 bases between. The germline V gene encodes CDR1 GTSNPN and CDR2 SVGIG (reference sequence). The CDR3 sequence is CAWSVSVQPQHF. Here the CDR3 DNA reads TGTGCCTGGAGTGTGAGCGTTCAGCCCCAGCATTTT.

In regard to this clone: Within the sample, other DNA sequences also encode this same CDR3. V gene TRBV28 combines with J gene TRBJ1-2; D is possibly TRBD1 (6 bases). V lost 6 bases and J 6 bases, leaving 14 bases between the germline ends. This CDR3 is 13 amino acids long. The germline V gene has CDR1 MDHEN and CDR2 SYDVKM. CDR3 protein: CASRGTGRDGYTF. The CDR3 DNA reads as TGTGCCAGCAGGGGCACAGGGCGCGATGGCTACACCTTC.

A word on this clone: This sample includes further DNA sequences coding for the same CDR3. The genes are TRBV5-4 and TRBJ2-1; 11 bases map to TRBD1. Germline V gene lookup returns CDR1 SGHNT and CDR2 YYREEE (reference sequence). V lost 3 bases and J lost 4; bases outside the gene matches: 3. The CDR3 loop spans 15 amino acids. CDR3 in amino acids: CASSSGTGGYNEQFF. The CDR3 DNA reads as TGTGCCAGCAGCTCCGGGACAGGGGGGTACAATGAGCAGTTCTTC.